One and the same sample provided the 14 T cell receptor beta chains below, sequenced in a study of T cells in Graves' hyperthyroidism and ophthalmopathy. The TCR beta CDR3 regions underwent amplification using RNA transcripts as the source. Carried out on the TCR CDR3, a first-round RT-PCR used the HTBI primer set. TCRdb re-derived calls from the multiplex PCR reads in MiXCR, one entry per CDR3 protein. The table shows fewer than 300,000 distinct CDR3 sequences, with approximately 14% occurring only once. Source material: blood. The receptors derive from a woman between 45 and 60 years old with Graves' hyperthyroidism that later progressed to Graves' ophthalmopathy.

This clonotype was seen ten or more times. The DNA for the CDR3 is TGTGCCAGCAGTCCCAACAGAGATACGCAGTATTTT. As protein: CASSPNRDTQYF. This chain joins TRBV28 and TRBJ2-3, with D unclear. Germline values: CDR1 MDHEN, CDR2 SYDVKM. V was shortened by 5 bases and J by 5 bases, with 8 bases between the two germline ends. This CDR3 has 12 residues.

The CDR3 nucleotides are TGTGCCAGCAGTTGGGTTGCATACAATGAGCAGTTCTTC. Translated: CASSWVAYNEQFF. This sequence joins TRBV27 and TRBJ2-1; D remains ambiguous. CDR1 and CDR2 from the germline V gene are MNHEY and SMNVEV (reference sequence). The CDR3 consists of 13 residues. Trimming removed 4 bases from V and 4 bases from J, with 8 bases in between.

This rearrangement joins TRBV7-9 to TRBJ1-6; possibly TRBD1 for D (5 bases). Trimming stripped 3 bases from V and 9 bases from J, with 12 bases between. Germline V gene lookup returns CDR1 SEHNR and CDR2 FQNEAQ (reference sequence). This CDR3 comprises 14 residues. The CDR3 is CASSFGGTVSPLHF. The CDR3 DNA follows: TGTGCCAGCAGCTTTGGCGGGACGGTTTCACCCCTCCACTTT.

This clonotype came up many times. The chain combines TRBV12-3 or TRBV12-4 with TRBJ1-2; 7 bases map to TRBD1. There are 16 residues in the CDR3. Germline trimming cut 6 bases from V and 3 bases from J; bases unmatched to any gene: 13. CDR3 sequence reads: CASRVNRGQGYYGYTF. The CDR3 DNA is TGTGCCAGCAGGGTGAACAGGGGCCAAGGTTACTATGGCTACACCTTC.

This clonotype was recorded at least ten times. The chain's CDR3 is CASSRGGHGANVLTF. DNA for the CDR3: TGTGCCAGCAGCCGAGGGGGTCATGGGGCCAACGTCCTGACTTTC. This rearrangement joins TRBV11-2 to TRBJ2-6; D may be TRBD1 (6 bases). Germline V gives CDR1 SGHAT, CDR2 FQNNGV. The CDR3 runs to 15 residues. Trimming left V 5 bases short and J 3 bases short, with 11 bases between.

This clonotype was seen at least ten times. J is TRBJ1-5 and V is TRBV6-1; D gene uncertain. There are 13 residues in the CDR3. The germline V gene has CDR1 MNHNS and CDR2 SASEGT. V was cut by 7 bases and J by 7 bases, with 14 bases left in between. The CDR3 DNA is TGTGCCAGCACTTCCCTGACCTCCCAGCCCCAGCATTTT. Translated: CASTSLTSQPQHF.

This clonotype turned up a few times. The rearrangement joins TRBV12-3 or TRBV12-4 to TRBJ1-3, with D perhaps TRBD1 (5 bases). The CDR3 is 15 amino acids. V lost 5 bases and J lost 4, with 15 bases in between. The CDR3 nucleotides read TGTGCCAGCAGTCCAAGCAGGGTTTACGGAAACACCATATATTTT. It specifies CASSPSRVYGNTIYF.

This clonotype has more than one count but fewer than ten. The rearrangement links TRBV7-9 to TRBJ2-7; D perhaps matches TRBD1 (7 bases). CDR3 length: 16 amino acids. Trimming removed 2 bases from V and 2 bases from J, with 16 bases in between. Germline lookup yields CDR1 SEHNR and CDR2 FQNEAQ (reference sequence). The CDR3 bases are TGTGCCAGCAGCTTAACCGCGGGACAGCCTCCCTACGAGCAGTACTTC. Translation: CASSLTAGQPPYEQYF.

Note on this clonotype: Given the absence of the conserved phenylalanine or tryptophan at the CDR3 end, a read error is likely. The rearrangement joins TRBV6-2 or TRBV6-3 to TRBJ2-3, with D possibly being TRBD2 (6 bases). Germline V CDR1 and CDR2: MNHEY, SVGEGT. This CDR3 comprises 17 residues. V was cut by 0 bases and J by 2 bases, with 15 bases left in between. CDR3 region: CASSYSPLGGSTDTQYL. CDR3 bases: TGTGCCAGCAGTTACTCCCCACTTGGGGGGTCCACAGATACGCAGTATCTT.

This clonotype was seen repeatedly, ten times or more. This rearrangement joins TRBV20-1 to TRBJ1-1; the D is unclear. V was clipped by 3 bases and J by 9 bases, with 11 bases between them. Per the germline V gene, CDR1 is DFQATT and CDR2 is SNEGSKA (reference sequence). This CDR3 contains 11 residues. The CDR3 region is CSASGGVQAFF. For the CDR3, the DNA is TGCAGTGCTAGCGGCGGGGTTCAAGCTTTCTTT.

This clonotype was counted many times. The rearrangement links TRBV5-1 to TRBJ2-1; TRBD1 aligns across 7 bases. Trimming cost V 3 bases and J 0 bases; bases outside gene matches: 6. The CDR3 is 16 residues long. Germline CDR1 is SGHRS and CDR2 is YFSETQ. The CDR3 sequence is CASSWGQSSSYNEQFF. CDR3 nucleotides: TGCGCCAGCAGCTGGGGACAGTCTAGCTCCTACAATGAGCAGTTCTTC.

This clonotype occurred many times. The chain is built from TRBV12-3 or TRBV12-4 and TRBJ2-1; the D is unclear. Trimming removed 7 bases at V and 0 bases at J, with 10 bases between. This CDR3 has 14 residues. The CDR3 nucleotides read TGTGCCAGCACCCCGAGTGCCTCCTACAATGAGCAGTTCTTC. Its translation is CASTPSASYNEQFF.

This clonotype has ten or more counts. The gene calls are TRBV6-2 or TRBV6-3 and TRBJ2-2, with D possibly being TRBD1 (5 bases). Trimming took 6 bases from V and 4 from J, leaving 9 bases between them. The V gene's germline CDR1 is MNHEY and CDR2 SVGEGT. The CDR3 has 13 residues. The CDR3 coding sequence is TGTGCCAGCAGACAGGAATTCACCGGGGAGCTGTTTTTT. It translates to CASRQEFTGELFF.

This clonotype was found many times. The CDR3 DNA sequence: TGTGCCAGCTCACCTAATCCGGGACTAGCGGGAGAAACAGATACGCAGTATTTT. This codes for CASSPNPGLAGETDTQYF. The chain recombines TRBV18 with TRBJ2-3, with 14 bases matching TRBD2. V lost 3 bases and J lost 3; bases outside the gene matches: 8. Germline lookup yields CDR1 KGHSH and CDR2 LQKENI. The CDR3 is made up of 18 amino acids.